This T cell receptor (beta chain) was sequenced during a study of blood T cells in healthy people across ages. Worth noting for this clonotype: Its antigen is not identified.

A second 7 to 11 cycle PCR used barcoded and J-beta primers. Each CDR3 protein gets one entry after TCRdb re-called the 5' RACE reads with MiXCR. The table shows around 620,000 distinct CDR3 sequences, with approximately 30% occurring only once. The V gene's germline CDR1 is DFQATT and CDR2 SNEGSKA (reference sequence). The CDR3 consists of 13 residues. Healthy Caucasian individuals from Russia aged about 6 to 100 served as donors. Each sample yielded at least 5 micrograms of PBMC total RNA. General study findings and limits: Possibly confounding the expanded clonotype changes was the fact that donor CMV status was unknown.

Sequencing input: blood. The chain joins TRBV20-1 to TRBJ2-1; D is possibly TRBD2 (6 bases). The closer fit of TRBJ2-7 to the DNA end suggests the J call may be wrong. The clonotype was recovered from a woman in her seventies in good health. The CDR3 coding sequence is TGCAGTGTCGTGGACGGGAGCTCCTACGAGCAGTACTTC. This gives the protein CSVVDGSSYEQYF.